This is a list of T cell receptor beta chains from one sample in a study of beta chain features in type 1 diabetes. Assay: immunoSEQ multiplex PCR; the TCRdb copy retains only in-frame clones and omits some. The table shows more than 300,000 clones, with around a tenth occurring only once. The source material was central memory CD4+ T cells from blood. The receptor source for this set is a man in his thirties or forties with type 1 diabetes. The CDR3 runs from the conserved cysteine through the conserved F or W. D genes are given only for firm matches. Rows may omit the clone size; those that give it use once, few, many or a size class.

d_gene	abundance	v_gene	j_gene	CDR3aa	CDR3nt
TRBD2	few	TRBV19	TRBJ2-3	CASSNVAGNTDTQYF	TGTGCCAGTAGTAATGTAGCGGGAAACACAGATACGCAGTATTTT
TRBD1	NA	TRBV11-2	TRBJ1-1	CASSLAGGNTEAFF	TGTGCCAGCAGCTTAGCAGGGGGGAACACTGAAGCTTTCTTT
TRBD2	few	TRBV29-1	TRBJ2-1	CSFTSFSGRLNNEQFF	TGCAGCTTCACATCCTTTAGCGGGAGGTTAAACAATGAGCAGTTCTTC
NA	many	TRBV11-1	TRBJ1-1	CAIKGVLNTEAFF	TGTGCCATCAAGGGGGTCCTGAACACTGAAGCTTTCTTT
NA	NA	TRBV7-2	TRBJ2-5	CASIMRAGRETQYF	TGTGCCAGCATTATGCGGGCTGGAAGAGAGACCCAGTACTTC
TRBD1	NA	TRBV5-8	TRBJ2-5	CASSQDRDQGGQYF	TGTGCCAGCAGCCAGGACAGGGATCAGGGTGGCCAGTACTTC
NA	NA	TRBV5-6	TRBJ1-2	CASSLGPGGLYGYTF	TGTGCCAGCAGCTTGGGCCCCGGCGGTCTCTATGGCTACACCTTC
NA	few	TRBV15	TRBJ1-2	CATSRDRQVGYYGYTF	TGTGCCACCAGCAGAGATCGCCAGGTTGGCTACTATGGCTACACCTTC
NA	few	TRBV7-9	TRBJ2-1	CASSLKFF	TGTGCCAGCAGCTTAAAGTTCTTC
NA	NA	TRBV28	TRBJ2-7	CASRARPLSYEQYF	TGTGCCAGCAGAGCCCGCCCCCTATCCTACGAGCAGTACTTC
NA	NA	TRBV6-6	TRBJ2-2	CASRGALQGTGELFF	TGTGCCAGCCGCGGGGCTCTCCAGGGGACCGGGGAGCTGTTTTTT
NA	NA	TRBV2	TRBJ1-2	CASAAASGYTF	TGTGCCAGCGCGGCAGCGTCCGGCTACACCTTC
NA	few	TRBV29-1	TRBJ2-6	CSGLYGANVLTF	TGCAGCGGTTTGTATGGGGCCAACGTCCTGACTTTC
TRBD1	few	TRBV29-1	TRBJ1-5	CSVSPGQGNQPQHF	TGCAGCGTTTCACCGGGACAGGGAAATCAGCCCCAGCATTTT
NA	NA	TRBV7-9	TRBJ1-2	CASTRGGGSYGYTF	TGTGCCAGCACCCGAGGGGGAGGGTCCTATGGCTACACCTTC
TRBD2	NA	TRBV5-8	TRBJ2-1	CASSKARLAFSHEQFF	TGTGCCAGCAGCAAAGCTCGACTAGCTTTTAGTCATGAGCAGTTCTTC
NA	few	TRBV28	TRBJ2-7	CASSSGGARDEQYF	TGTGCCAGCAGTTCGGGGGGCGCCCGGGACGAGCAGTACTTC
NA	few	TRBV7-3	TRBJ2-6	CASSYGTVSSGANVLTF	TGTGCCAGCAGTTACGGGACGGTGAGCTCTGGGGCCAACGTCCTGACTTTC
NA	many	TRBV18	TRBJ2-4	CASSRGLLGLDIQYF	TGTGCCAGCTCACGGGGACTTCTAGGATTGGACATTCAGTACTTC
TRBD2	NA	TRBV13	TRBJ2-2	CASSLGEGTGELFF	TGTGCCAGCAGCTTGGGGGAGGGCACCGGGGAGCTGTTTTTT
NA	few	TRBV19	TRBJ1-5	CASSDRRARGQPQHF	TGTGCCAGTAGTGACAGGCGGGCGCGAGGTCAGCCCCAGCATTTT
NA	many	TRBV11-1	TRBJ2-1	CASSVPQGWVEQFF	TGTGCCAGCAGCGTCCCACAGGGCTGGGTTGAGCAGTTCTTC
NA	NA	TRBV5-1	TRBJ1-5	CASSRGGGDQPQHF	TGCGCCAGCAGCAGGGGGGGAGGCGATCAGCCCCAGCATTTT